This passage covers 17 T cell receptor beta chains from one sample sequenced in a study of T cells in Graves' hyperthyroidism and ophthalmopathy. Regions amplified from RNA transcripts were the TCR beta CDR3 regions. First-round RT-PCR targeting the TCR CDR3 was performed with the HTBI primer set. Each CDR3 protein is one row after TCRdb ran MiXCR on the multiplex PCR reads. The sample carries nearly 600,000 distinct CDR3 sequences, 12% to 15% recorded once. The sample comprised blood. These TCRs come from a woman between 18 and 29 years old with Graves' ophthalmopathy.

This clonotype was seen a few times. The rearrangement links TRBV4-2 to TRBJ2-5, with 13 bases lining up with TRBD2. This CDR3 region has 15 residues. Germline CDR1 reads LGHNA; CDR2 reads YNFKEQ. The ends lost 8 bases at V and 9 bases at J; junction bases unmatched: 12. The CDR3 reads CASAQSGTSGVPQYF. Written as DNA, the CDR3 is TGTGCCAGCGCCCAATCCGGGACTAGCGGGGTTCCCCAGTACTTC.

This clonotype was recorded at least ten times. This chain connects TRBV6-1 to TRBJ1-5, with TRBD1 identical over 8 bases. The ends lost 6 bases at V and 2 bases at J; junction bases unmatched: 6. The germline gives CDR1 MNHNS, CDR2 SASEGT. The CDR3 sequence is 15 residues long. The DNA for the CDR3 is TGTGCCAGCAGGGAGGACAGGGATCGCAATCAGCCCCAGCATTTT. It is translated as CASREDRDRNQPQHF.

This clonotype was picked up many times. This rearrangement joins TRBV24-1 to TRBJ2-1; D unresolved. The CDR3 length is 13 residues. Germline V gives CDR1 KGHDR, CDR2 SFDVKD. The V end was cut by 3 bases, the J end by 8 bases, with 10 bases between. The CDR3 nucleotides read TGTGCCACCAGTGATCCCCCTAGTGATGAGCAGTTCTTC. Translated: CATSDPPSDEQFF.

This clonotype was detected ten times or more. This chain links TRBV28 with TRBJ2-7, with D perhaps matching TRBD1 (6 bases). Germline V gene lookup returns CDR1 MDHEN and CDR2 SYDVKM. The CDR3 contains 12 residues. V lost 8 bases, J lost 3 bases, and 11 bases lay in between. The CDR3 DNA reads TGTGCCAGCTGGGACAACAACTACGAGCAGTACTTC. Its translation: CASWDNNYEQYF.

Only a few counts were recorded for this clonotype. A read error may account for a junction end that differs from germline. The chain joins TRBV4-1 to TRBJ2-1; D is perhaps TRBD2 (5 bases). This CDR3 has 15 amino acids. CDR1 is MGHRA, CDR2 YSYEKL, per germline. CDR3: CASSQASASSNEQLF. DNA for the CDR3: TGCGCCAGCAGCCAAGCCTCGGCTAGCAGTAATGAGCAGCTCTTC.

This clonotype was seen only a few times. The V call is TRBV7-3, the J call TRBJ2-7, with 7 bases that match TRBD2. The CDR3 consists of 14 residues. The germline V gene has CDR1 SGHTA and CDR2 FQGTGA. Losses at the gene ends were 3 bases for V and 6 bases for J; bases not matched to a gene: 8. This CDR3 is CASSLGGSGGEQYF. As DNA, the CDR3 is TGTGCCAGCAGCTTGGGTGGGTCGGGGGGCGAGCAGTACTTC.

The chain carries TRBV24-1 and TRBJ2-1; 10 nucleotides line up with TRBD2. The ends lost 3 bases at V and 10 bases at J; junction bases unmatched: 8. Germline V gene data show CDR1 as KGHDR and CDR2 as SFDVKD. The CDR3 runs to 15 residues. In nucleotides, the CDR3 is TGTGCCACCAGTGATCCACTAGCGGGAACGAGGGAGCAGTTCTTC. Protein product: CATSDPLAGTREQFF.

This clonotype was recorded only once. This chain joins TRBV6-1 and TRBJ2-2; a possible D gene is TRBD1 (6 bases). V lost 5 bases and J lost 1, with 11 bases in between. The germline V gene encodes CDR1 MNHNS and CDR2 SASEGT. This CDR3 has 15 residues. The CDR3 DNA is TGTGCCAGCAGTCGGACAGTGGTGAACACCGGGGAGCTGTTTTTT. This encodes CASSRTVVNTGELFF.

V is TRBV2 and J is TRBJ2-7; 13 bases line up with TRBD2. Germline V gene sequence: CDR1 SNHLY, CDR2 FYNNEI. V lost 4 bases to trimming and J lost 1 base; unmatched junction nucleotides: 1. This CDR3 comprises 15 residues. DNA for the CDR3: TGTGCCAGCAGTGGGACTAGCGGGGGATCCTACGAGCAGTACTTC. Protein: CASSGTSGGSYEQYF.

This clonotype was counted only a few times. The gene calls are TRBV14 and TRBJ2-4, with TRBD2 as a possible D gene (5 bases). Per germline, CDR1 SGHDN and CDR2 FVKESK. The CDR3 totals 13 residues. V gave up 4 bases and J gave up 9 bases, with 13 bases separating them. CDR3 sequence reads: CASSPAAAGIQYF. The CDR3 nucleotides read TGTGCCAGCAGCCCCGCTGCTGCGGGCATTCAGTACTTC.

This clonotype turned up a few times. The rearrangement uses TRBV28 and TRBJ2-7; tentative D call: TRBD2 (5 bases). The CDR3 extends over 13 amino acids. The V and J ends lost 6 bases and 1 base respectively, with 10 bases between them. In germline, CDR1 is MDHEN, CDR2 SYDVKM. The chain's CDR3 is CASRKRSSYEQYF. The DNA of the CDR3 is TGTGCCAGCAGAAAGCGGAGTTCCTACGAGCAGTACTTC.

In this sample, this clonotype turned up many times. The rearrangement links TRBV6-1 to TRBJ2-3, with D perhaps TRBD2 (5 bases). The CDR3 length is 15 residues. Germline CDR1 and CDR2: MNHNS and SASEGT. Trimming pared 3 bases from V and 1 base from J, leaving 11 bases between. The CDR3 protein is CASSDVALGTDTQYF. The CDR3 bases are TGTGCCAGCAGTGATGTAGCGTTAGGCACAGATACGCAGTATTTT.

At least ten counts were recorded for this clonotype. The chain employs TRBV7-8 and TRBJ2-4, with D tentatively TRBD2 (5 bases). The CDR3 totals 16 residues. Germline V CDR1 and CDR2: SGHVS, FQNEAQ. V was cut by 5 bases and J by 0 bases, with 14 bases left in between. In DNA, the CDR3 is TGTGCCAGCAGCGCTACTAGATTACTAGCCAAAAACATTCAGTACTTC. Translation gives CASSATRLLAKNIQYF.

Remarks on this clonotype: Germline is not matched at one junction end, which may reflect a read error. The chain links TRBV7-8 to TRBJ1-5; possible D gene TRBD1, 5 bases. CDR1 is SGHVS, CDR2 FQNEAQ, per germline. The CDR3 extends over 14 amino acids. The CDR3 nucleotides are TGTGCCAGCGGCTTACAGGAGAGCAATCAGCCCCAGCATTTT. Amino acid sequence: CASGLQESNQPQHF.

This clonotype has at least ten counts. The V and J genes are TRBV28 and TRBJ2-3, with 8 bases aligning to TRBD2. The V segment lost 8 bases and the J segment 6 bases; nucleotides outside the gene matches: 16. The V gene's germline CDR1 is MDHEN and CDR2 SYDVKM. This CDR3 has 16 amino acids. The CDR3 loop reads CASSNPGLVMEDTQYF. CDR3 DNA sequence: TGTGCCAGCTCCAATCCGGGACTAGTTATGGAGGATACGCAGTATTTT.

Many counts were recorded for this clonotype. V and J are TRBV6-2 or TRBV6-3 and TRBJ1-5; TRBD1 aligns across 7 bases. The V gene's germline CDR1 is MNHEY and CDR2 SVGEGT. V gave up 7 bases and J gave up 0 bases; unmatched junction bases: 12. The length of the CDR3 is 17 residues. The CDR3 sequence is CASNPSRDRFSNQPQHF. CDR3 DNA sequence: TGTGCCAGCAATCCTTCGAGGGACAGATTTAGCAATCAGCCCCAGCATTTT.

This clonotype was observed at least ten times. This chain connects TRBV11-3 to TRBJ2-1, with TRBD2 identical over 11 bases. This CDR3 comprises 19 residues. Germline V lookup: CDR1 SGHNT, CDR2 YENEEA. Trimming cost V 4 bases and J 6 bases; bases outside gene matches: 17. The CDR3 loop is CASSSPSRASGRLSNEQFF. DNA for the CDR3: TGTGCCAGCAGCTCACCCTCCCGGGCTAGCGGGAGGTTGAGCAATGAGCAGTTCTTC. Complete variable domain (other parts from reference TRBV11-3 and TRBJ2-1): EAGVVQSPRYKIIEKKQPVAFWCNPISGHNTLYWYLQNLGQGPELLIRYENEEAVDDSQLPKDRFSAERLKGVDSTLKIQPAELGDSAVYLCASSSPSRASGRLSNEQFFGPGTRLTVL.